This T cell receptor (beta chain) was profiled in a study of blood T cells in healthy people across ages. Regarding the study as a whole: Donors of long life had a larger count of naive CD4+ cells and greater diversity than aged donors.

The use of a sample-barcoded 5' primer and a J-beta primer mix characterized a second PCR of about 7 to 12 cycles. TCRdb ran MiXCR on the 5' RACE reads and lists one entry per CDR3 protein. Among around 900,000 distinct CDR3 sequences listed, roughly half were seen once. Trimming stripped 1 base from V and 4 bases from J, with 22 bases between. There are 18 residues in the CDR3. Germline lookup yields CDR1 SGHAT and CDR2 FQNNGV. Note on this clonotype: The antigen is undetermined.

The sequenced sample consisted of blood. The TCR originated in a woman aged 55-70 years in good health. V is TRBV11-2 and J is TRBJ2-5; D call uncertain. CDR3 nucleotides: TGTGCCAGCAGCTTAGTTAGCCGTTCTGGTGTAGGTTCAGAGACCCAGTACTTC. This sequence encodes CASSLVSRSGVGSETQYF. Full variable domain (rest looked up from reference TRBV11-2 and TRBJ2-5): EAGVAQSPRYKIIEKRQSVAFWCNPISGHATLYWYQQILGQGPKLLIQFQNNGVVDDSQLPKDRFSAERLKGVDSTLKIQPAKLEDSAVYLCASSLVSRSGVGSETQYFGPGTRLLVL.